This TCR beta chain was sequenced during a study of neurological immune-mediated disorders (dated by TCRdb to between 2018 and 2020). Some background on the complete study: Among the roughly 35 multiple sclerosis patients, around 31 had relapsing-remitting MS and 3 had secondary progressive MS. Longitudinal samples, technical triplicates and paired sorted CD4+ and CD8+ T-cell subsets, alongside PBMC samples, were included among the approximately 100 TCR-beta libraries. The study compared peripheral blood TCR-beta repertoires of HTLV-I-associated myelopathy (HAM/TSP) patients, multiple sclerosis patients and healthy controls using UMI-based sequencing. The cohort comprised about 70 subjects: some 15 HAM/TSP patients, 35 or so multiple sclerosis patients and around 20 healthy controls. Broader findings and caveats from the paper: The highest TCR clonal expansion was observed in HAM/TSP patients, whereas the lowest was observed in MS patients, even when compared with healthy controls. The MS cluster was not associated with any clinical or MRI features, and the authors stated that larger cohorts are needed. In phylogenetic analysis, the repertoires of 18 of 34 MS patients grouped into a cluster of related CDR3 sequences, which suggests a possible signature at the repertoire level. Across subjects, expanded clones never shared an identical CDR3 amino acid sequence, which suggests that the TCR-beta repertoires in every group were private.

For unsorted PBMC libraries, 2 million PBMCs were used after storage in RNAlater at -80 degrees C until RNA extraction. The multiple sclerosis patients were enrolled in a US clinical protocol that used magnetic resonance imaging to evaluate disease progression. Peripheral blood was subjected to Ficoll-Hypaque density gradient centrifugation to isolate PBMCs, which were then cryopreserved in liquid nitrogen. V is shortened by 2 bases, J by 0 bases, and the region joining them spans 20 bases. The germline V gene gives CDR1 as SQVTM and CDR2 as ANQGSEA. Reading from cysteine to phenylalanine, the CDR3 counts 18 amino acids. This entry keeps only the CDR3 DNA: 54 bases, framed from base 1. This clonotype came up many times. The clone's antigen remains unknown. No clone much larger than this one lies a single base away; base qualities are absent. cDNA synthesis used template-switch 5'RACE with a primer carrying a 10-nucleotide random unique molecular identifier tagging each TCR transcript. Over 170 million TCR-beta sequences, covering 15-18 subjects, were produced in each sequencing run. Total RNA was extracted with the RNeasy kit. The KAPA Real-time Library Amplification kit was used to amplify TCR-beta VDJ regions with primers targeting the TCR constant region and the 5'RACE anchor. Sample indexes and Illumina adaptors were added in a first PCR, and a second PCR then increased library yield. The roughly 650 bp TCR product was size-selected on a 2% E-gel SizeSelection system after Ampure bead purification. Before pooling, library quality was assessed on a Bioanalyzer, concentration was determined with Qubit, and library quantification was performed with the Kapa Library Quantification kit. An Illumina HiSeq 2500 sequenced the libraries paired-end 2 x 150 bp. To increase sequence diversity, roughly 24-31% phiX was spiked into each library pool. Concerning the study's data processing: The UMI-based MiGEC pipeline processed quality-filtered reads and removed over 75% of raw TCR sequences during error correction. IMGT germline references were used for aligning VDJ genes, and each clonotype was defined as a unique CDR3 amino acid sequence together with its V-J genes. Clonal expansion, Shannon diversity and CDR3 relatedness were evaluated with VDJtools (CalcPairwiseDistances, ClusterSamples), while phylogenetic trees were built in CLCbio workbench. Using coefficient-of-variation modelling across technical triplicates, the study counted a clone as expanded if it had at least 8 unique UMIs. The raw public reads went through TCRdb reprocessing: fastp at Q25, MiXCR clone calling, in-frame beta chains kept. Every distinct CDR3 protein forms one entry, paired with its most common genes and DNA. These V and J calls derive from TCRdb rather than the authors' analysis. The sample table shows 55,000 to 85,000 distinct CDR3 sequences, and about 3% are seen once. The ten top clones hold 5.2% of the sample.

This chain is built from TRBV29-1 and TRBJ1-3, with the D gene not confidently named. The specimen sequenced was PBMCs. The TCR originated in a woman aged 45-60 years with multiple sclerosis. The sequence in DNA is TGCAGCGTTGAAACCCGGTTGGGTTTCGGGTACTCTGGAAACACCATATATTTT. Translated, this is CSVETRLGFGYSGNTIYF.